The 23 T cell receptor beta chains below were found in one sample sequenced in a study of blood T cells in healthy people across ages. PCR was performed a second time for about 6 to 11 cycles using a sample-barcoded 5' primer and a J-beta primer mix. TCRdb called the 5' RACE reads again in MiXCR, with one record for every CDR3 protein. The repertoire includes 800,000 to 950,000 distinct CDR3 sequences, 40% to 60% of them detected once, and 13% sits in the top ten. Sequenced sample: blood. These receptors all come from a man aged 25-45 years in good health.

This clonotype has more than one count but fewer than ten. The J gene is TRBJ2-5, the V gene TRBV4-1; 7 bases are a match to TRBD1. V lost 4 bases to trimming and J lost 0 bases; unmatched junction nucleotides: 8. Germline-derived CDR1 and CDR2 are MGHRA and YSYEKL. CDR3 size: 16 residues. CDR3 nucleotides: TGCGCCAGCAGCCCTGGACAGGTCTTGTACCAAGAGACCCAGTACTTC. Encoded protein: CASSPGQVLYQETQYF.

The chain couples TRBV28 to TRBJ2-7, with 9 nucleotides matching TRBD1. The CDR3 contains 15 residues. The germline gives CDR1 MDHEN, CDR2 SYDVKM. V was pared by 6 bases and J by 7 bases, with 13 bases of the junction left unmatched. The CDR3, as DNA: TGTGCCAGCAGCCCGGGACAGGGATTAAGCAATGAGCAGTACTTC. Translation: CASSPGQGLSNEQYF.

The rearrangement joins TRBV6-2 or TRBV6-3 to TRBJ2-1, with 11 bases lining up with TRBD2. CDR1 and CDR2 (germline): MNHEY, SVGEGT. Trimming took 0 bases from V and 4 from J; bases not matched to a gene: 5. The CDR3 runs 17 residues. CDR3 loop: CASSYSPLAGGYNEQFF. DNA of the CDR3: TGTGCCAGCAGTTACTCACCCCTAGCGGGGGGTTACAATGAGCAGTTCTTC.

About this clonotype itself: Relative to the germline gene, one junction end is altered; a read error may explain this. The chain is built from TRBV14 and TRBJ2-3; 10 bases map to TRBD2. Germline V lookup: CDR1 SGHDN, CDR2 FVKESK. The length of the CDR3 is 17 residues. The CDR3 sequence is CVSSQLAGEPSTDTQYF. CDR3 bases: TGTGTCAGCAGCCAGCTAGCGGGGGAGCCTAGCACAGATACGCAGTATTTT.

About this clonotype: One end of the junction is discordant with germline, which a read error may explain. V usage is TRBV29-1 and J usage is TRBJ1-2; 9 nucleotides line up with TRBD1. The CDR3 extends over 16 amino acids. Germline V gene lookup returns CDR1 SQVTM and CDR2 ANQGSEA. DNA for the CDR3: TGCAGCATTGAACCAGCCGGGACAGGGTCGGACTATGGCTACACCTTC. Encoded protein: CSIEPAGTGSDYGYTF.

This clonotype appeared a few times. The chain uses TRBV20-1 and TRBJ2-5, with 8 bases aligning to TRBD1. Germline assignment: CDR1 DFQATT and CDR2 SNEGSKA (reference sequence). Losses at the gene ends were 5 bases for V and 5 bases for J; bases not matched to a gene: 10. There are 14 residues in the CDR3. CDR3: CSAPRQGKGETQYF. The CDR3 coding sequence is TGCAGTGCTCCTCGACAGGGGAAGGGGGAGACCCAGTACTTC.

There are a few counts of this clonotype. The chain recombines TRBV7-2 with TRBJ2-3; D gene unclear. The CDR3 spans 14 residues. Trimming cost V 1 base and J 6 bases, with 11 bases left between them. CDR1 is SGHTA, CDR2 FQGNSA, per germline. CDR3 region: CASSLDGVSDTQYF. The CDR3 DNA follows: TGTGCCAGCAGCTTAGATGGGGTTTCGGATACGCAGTATTTT.

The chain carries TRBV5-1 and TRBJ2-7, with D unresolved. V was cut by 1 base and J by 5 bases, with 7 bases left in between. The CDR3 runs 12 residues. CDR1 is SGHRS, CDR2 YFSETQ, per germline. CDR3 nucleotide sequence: TGCGCCAGCAGCTTGCGCACCAACGAGCAGTACTTC. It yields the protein CASSLRTNEQYF.

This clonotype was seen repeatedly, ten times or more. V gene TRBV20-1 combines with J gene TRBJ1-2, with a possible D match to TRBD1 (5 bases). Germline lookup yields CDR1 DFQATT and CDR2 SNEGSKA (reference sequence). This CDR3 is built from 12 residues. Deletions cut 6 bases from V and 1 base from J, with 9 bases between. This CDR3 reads CSASGGNYGYTF. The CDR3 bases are TGCAGTGCCTCCGGGGGTAACTATGGCTACACCTTC.

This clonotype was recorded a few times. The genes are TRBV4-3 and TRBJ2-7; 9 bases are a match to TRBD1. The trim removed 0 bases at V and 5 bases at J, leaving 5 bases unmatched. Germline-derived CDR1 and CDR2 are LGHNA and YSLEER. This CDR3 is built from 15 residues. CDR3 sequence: CASSQDVGQGHEQYF. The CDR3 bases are TGCGCCAGCAGCCAAGATGTGGGACAGGGTCACGAGCAGTACTTC.

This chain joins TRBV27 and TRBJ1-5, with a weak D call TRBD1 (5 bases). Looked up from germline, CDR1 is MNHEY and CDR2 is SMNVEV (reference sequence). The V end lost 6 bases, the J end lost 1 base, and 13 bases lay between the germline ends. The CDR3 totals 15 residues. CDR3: CASSPGRDSNQPQHF. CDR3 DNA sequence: TGTGCCAGCAGCCCAGGGAGGGACAGCAATCAGCCCCAGCATTTT.

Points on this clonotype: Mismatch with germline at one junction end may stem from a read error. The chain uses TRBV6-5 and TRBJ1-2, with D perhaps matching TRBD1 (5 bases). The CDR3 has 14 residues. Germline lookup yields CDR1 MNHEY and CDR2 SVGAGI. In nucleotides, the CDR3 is TGTGCCAGCAGACCGGGACCGTATAACTATGACTACACCTTC. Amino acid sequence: CASRPGPYNYDYTF.

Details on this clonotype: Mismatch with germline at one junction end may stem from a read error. Here the CDR3 DNA reads TGCGCCAGCAGCCAAGATTGGGCGGGACGGGGCCCGAATACGCAGTACTTT. This codes for CASSQDWAGRGPNTQYF. This chain connects TRBV4-3 to TRBJ2-3; D may be TRBD2 (6 bases). CDR1 is LGHNA and CDR2 is YSLEER in the germline V gene. The CDR3 runs to 17 residues.

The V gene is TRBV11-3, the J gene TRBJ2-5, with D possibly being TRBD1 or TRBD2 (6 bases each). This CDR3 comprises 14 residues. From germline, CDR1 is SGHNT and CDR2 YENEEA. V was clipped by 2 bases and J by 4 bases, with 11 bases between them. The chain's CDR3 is CASSLMKGGETQYF. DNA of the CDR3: TGTGCCAGCAGCTTAATGAAGGGGGGAGAGACCCAGTACTTC.

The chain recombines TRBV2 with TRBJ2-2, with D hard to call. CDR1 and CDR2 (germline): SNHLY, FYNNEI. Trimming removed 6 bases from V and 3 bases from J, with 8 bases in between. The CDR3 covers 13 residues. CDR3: CASRQRDTGELFF. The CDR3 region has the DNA TGTGCCAGCAGGCAAAGAGACACCGGGGAGCTGTTTTTT. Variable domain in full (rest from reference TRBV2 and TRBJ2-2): EPEVTQTPSHQVTQMGQEVILRCVPISNHLYFYWYRQILGQKVEFLVSFYNNEISEKSEIFDDQFSVERPDGSNFTLKIRSTKLEDSAMYFCASRQRDTGELFFGEGSRLTVL.

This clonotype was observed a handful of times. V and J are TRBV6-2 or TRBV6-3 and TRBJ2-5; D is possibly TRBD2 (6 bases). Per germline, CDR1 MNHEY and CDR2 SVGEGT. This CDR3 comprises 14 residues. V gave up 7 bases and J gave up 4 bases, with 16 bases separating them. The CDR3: CASTSRDSPETQYF. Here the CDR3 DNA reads TGTGCCAGCACCTCCCGGGACTCCCCAGAGACCCAGTACTTC.

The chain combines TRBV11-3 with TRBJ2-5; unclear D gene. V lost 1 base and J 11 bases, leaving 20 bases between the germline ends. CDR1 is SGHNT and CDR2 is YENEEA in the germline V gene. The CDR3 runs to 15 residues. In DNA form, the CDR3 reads TGTGCCAGCAGCTTAGGGGCGACCACCTACAATGAGCAGTACTTC. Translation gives CASSLGATTYNEQYF.

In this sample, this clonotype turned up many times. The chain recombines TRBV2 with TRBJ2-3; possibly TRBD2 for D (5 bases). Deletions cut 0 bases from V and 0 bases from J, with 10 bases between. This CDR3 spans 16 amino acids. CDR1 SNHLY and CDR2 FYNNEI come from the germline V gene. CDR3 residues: CASSEAGGSSTDTQYF. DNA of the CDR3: TGTGCCAGCAGTGAAGCTGGCGGGTCTAGCACAGATACGCAGTATTTT. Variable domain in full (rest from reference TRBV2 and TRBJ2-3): EPEVTQTPSHQVTQMGQEVILRCVPISNHLYFYWYRQILGQKVEFLVSFYNNEISEKSEIFDDQFSVERPDGSNFTLKIRSTKLEDSAMYFCASSEAGGSSTDTQYFGPGTRLTVL.

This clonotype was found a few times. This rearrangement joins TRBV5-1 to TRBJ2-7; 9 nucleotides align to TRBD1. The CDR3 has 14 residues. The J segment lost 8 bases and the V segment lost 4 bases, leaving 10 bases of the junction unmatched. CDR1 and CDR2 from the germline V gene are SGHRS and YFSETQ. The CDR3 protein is CASSVHRDREQQYF. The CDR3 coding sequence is TGCGCCAGCAGCGTCCACCGGGACAGGGAGCAGCAGTACTTC. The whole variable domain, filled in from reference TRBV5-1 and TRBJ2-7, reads KAGVTQTPRYLIKTRGQQVTLSCSPISGHRSVSWYQQTPGQGLQFLFEYFSETQRNKGNFPGRFSGRQFSNSRSEMNVSTLELGDSALYLCASSVHRDREQQYFGPGTRLTVT.

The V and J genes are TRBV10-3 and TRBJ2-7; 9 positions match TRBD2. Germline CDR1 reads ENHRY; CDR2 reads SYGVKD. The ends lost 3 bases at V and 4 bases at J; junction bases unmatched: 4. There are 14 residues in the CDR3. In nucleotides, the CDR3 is TGTGCCATCAGTGACGCGGGACTAGCTTACGAGCAGTACTTC. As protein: CAISDAGLAYEQYF.

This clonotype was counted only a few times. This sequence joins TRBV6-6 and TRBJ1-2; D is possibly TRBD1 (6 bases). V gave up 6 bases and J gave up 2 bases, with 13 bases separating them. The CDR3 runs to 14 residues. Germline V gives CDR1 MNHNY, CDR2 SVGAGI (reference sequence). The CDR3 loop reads CASRPDGQNYGYTF. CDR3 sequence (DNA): TGTGCCAGCAGGCCAGACGGACAGAACTATGGCTACACCTTC.

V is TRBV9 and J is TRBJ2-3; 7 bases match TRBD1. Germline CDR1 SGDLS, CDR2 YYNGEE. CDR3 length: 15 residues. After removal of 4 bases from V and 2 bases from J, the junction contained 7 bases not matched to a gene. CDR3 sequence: CASSPRDSITDTQYF. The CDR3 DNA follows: TGTGCCAGCAGCCCACGGGACAGTATCACAGATACGCAGTATTTT.

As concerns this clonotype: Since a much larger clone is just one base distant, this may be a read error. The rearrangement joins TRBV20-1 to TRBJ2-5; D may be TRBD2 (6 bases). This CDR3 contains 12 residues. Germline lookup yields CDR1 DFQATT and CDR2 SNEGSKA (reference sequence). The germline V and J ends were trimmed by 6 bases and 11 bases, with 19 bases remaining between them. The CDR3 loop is CSAPGLRNEQYF. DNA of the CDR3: TGCAGTGCCCCGGGACTTCGCAATGAGCAGTACTTC.